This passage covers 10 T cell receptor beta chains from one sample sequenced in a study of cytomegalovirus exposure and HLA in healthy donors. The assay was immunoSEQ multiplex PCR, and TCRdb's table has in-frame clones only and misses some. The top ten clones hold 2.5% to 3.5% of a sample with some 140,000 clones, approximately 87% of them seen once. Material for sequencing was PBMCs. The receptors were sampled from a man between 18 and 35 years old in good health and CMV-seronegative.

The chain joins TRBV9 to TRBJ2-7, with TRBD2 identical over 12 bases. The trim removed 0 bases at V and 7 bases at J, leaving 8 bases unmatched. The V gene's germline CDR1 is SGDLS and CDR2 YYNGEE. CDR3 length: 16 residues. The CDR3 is CASSVGLAGGPREQYF. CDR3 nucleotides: TGTGCCAGCAGCGTAGGGCTAGCGGGGGGGCCGAGGGAGCAGTACTTC.

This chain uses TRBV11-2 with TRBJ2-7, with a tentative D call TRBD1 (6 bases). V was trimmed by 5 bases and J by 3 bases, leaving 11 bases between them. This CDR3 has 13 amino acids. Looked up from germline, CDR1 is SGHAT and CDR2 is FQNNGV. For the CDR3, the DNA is TGTGCCAGCAGCCCCCGACAGGTCTACGAGCAGTACTTC. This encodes CASSPRQVYEQYF. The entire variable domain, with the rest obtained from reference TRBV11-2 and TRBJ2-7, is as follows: EAGVAQSPRYKIIEKRQSVAFWCNPISGHATLYWYQQILGQGPKLLIQFQNNGVVDDSQLPKDRFSAERLKGVDSTLKIQPAKLEDSAVYLCASSPRQVYEQYFGPGTRLTVT.

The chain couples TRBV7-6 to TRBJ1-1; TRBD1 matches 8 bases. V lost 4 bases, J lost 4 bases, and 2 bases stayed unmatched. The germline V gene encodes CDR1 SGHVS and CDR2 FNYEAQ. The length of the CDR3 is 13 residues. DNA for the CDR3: TGTGCCAGCAGCTCGACAGGGGTCACTGAAGCTTTCTTT. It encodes CASSSTGVTEAFF.

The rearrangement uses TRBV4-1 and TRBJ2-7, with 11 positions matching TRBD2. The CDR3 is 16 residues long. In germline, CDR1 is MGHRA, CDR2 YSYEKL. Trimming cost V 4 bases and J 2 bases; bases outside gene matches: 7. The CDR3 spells CASSLGTSGRTYEQYF. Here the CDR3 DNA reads TGCGCCAGCAGCCTCGGGACTAGCGGCAGAACCTACGAGCAGTACTTC.

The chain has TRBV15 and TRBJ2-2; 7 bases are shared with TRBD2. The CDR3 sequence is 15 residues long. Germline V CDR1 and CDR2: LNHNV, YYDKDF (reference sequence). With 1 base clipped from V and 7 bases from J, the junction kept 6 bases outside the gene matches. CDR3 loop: CATSRGGAGVGELFF. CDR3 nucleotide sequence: TGTGCCACCAGCAGAGGCGGGGCGGGGGTCGGGGAGCTGTTTTTT.

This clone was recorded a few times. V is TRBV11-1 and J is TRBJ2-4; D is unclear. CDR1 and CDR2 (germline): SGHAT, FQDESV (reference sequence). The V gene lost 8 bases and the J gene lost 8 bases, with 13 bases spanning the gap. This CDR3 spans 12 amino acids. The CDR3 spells CASASPHDIQYF. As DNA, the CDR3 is TGTGCCAGCGCTTCCCCACACGACATTCAGTACTTC.

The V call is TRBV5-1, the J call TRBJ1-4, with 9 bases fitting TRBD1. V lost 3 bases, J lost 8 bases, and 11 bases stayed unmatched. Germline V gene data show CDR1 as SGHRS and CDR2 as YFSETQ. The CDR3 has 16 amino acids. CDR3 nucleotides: TGCGCCAGCAGCTGGTTCCCGGGACAGGGACAGGAAAAACTGTTTTTT. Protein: CASSWFPGQGQEKLFF.

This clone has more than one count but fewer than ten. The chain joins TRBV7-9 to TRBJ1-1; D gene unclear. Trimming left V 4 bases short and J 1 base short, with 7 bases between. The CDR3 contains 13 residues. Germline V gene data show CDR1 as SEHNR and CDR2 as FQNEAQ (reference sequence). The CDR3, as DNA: TGTGCCAGCAGCTATAGTGGGAACACTGAAGCTTTCTTT. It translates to CASSYSGNTEAFF.

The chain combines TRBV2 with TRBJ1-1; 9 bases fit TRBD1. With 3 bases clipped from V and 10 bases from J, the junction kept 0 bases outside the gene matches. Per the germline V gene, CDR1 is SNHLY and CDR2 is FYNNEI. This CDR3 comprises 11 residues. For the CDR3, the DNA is TGTGCCAGCAGTGAGACAGGGGGAGCTTTCTTT. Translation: CASSETGGAFF.

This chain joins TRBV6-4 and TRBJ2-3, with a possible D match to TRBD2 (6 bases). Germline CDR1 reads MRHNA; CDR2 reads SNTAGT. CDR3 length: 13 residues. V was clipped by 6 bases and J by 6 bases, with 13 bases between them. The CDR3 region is CASSPTRADTQYF. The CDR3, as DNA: TGTGCCAGCAGCCCGACTAGGGCCGATACGCAGTATTTT.